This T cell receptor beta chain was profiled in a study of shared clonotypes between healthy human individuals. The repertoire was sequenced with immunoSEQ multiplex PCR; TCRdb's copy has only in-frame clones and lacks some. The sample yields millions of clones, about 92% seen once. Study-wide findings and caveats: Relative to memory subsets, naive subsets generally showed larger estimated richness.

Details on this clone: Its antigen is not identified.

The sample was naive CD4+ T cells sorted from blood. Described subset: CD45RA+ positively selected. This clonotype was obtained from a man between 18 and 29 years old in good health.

The CDR3 nucleotides are TGTGCCATCAGTGCCGGGACAGGGTCTTTGAACACTGAAGCTTTCTTT. Encoded protein: CAISAGTGSLNTEAFF. The gene calls are TRBV10-3 and TRBJ1-1; 9 nucleotides agree with TRBD1. The germline V gene encodes CDR1 ENHRY and CDR2 SYGVKD. V shed 4 bases, J shed 0 bases, and the junction held 6 bases outside the gene matches. This CDR3 has 16 residues.